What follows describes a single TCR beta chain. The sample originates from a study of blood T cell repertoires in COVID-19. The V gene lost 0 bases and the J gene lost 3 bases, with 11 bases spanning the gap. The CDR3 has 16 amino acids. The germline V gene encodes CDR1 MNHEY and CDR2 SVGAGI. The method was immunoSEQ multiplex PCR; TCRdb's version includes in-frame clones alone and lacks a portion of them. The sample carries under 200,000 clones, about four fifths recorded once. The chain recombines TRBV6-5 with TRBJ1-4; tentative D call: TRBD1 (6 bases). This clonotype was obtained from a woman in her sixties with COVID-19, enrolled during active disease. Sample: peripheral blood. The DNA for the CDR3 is TGTGCCAGCAGTTACTCAACGGGGGGGCCTAATGAAAAACTGTTTTTT. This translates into CASSYSTGGPNEKLFF.